A selection of T cell receptor beta chains follows, all from one sample in a study of blood T cell repertoires in COVID-19. Some clones are missing from TCRdb's copy, which holds only in-frame ones; the method was immunoSEQ multiplex PCR. The table lists 30,000 to 50,000 clones, just under 80% of them singletons. The sequencing sample was made of peripheral blood. These receptors all stem from a man older than 75 with active or convalescent COVID-19. Both conserved end residues are part of each CDR3. The D gene is left open where the match is weak. Not all rows give a size; the values are once, few, many and, for expanded clones, a class.

TRBV27	TRBD2	TRBJ2-3	-	TGTGCCAGCAGTCCGTCAATTAGCGGGAGGTTTTCAGATACGCAGTATTTT	CASSPSISGRFSDTQYF
TRBV28	-	TRBJ2-5	-	TGTGCCAGCAGTTTAGAAATGGGCGAGGGGACCCAGTACTTC	CASSLEMGEGTQYF
TRBV6-2/TRBV6-3	-	TRBJ1-2	few	TGTGCCAGCAGACCTACAGGAAACCCTCCGGGCTACACCTTC	CASRPTGNPPGYTF
TRBV18	-	TRBJ2-6	once	TGTGCCAGCTCACCTTTCGAGGGTCTCGGGGGGGCCAACGTCCTGACTTTC	CASSPFEGLGGANVLTF
TRBV19	TRBD1	TRBJ1-1	-	TGTGCCAGTAGTGAGGACAGGGGAAACACTGAAGCTTTCTTT	CASSEDRGNTEAFF
TRBV7-9	-	TRBJ1-2	-	TGTGCCAGCAGCTCGGAGACAGTAAACTATGGCTACACCTTC	CASSSETVNYGYTF
TRBV9	-	TRBJ2-1	-	TGTGCCAGCAGCGCGAACCCGGGACAAAACTCCTACAATGAGCAGTTCTTC	CASSANPGQNSYNEQFF
TRBV12-1	-	TRBJ2-7	-	TGTGCCAGCAGCCCGGACTGTATCTCCTACGAGCAGTACTTC	CASSPDCISYEQYF
TRBV11-2	-	TRBJ1-5	few	TGTGCCAGCAGCTTAGGGACAGACCAGCCCCAGCATTTT	CASSLGTDQPQHF
TRBV7-2	-	TRBJ1-5	-	TGTGCCAGCAGCTTGGGGACACATAGCAATCAGCCCCAGCATTTT	CASSLGTHSNQPQHF
TRBV7-8	TRBD1	TRBJ2-7	-	TGTGCCAGCAGCGAAACCCGGGACAGGGACTACGAGCAGTACTTC	CASSETRDRDYEQYF
TRBV6-2/TRBV6-3	-	TRBJ1-2	-	TGTGCCAGCAGTTATAGGATTAAGGGAGGCGGCTACACCTTC	CASSYRIKGGGYTF
TRBV28	-	TRBJ1-1	-	TGTGCCAGCAGTTTTCAGCAGGGCGCGGCTTTCTTT	CASSFQQGAAFF
TRBV5-1	TRBD1	TRBJ1-4	-	TGCGCCAGCAGCTTGGGATCAGGGGGGAATGAAAAACTGTTTTTT	CASSLGSGGNEKLFF
TRBV14	TRBD2	TRBJ2-1	few	TGTGCCAGCAGCCAAGAGCGGGACTATGTGCACAATGAGCAGTTCTTC	CASSQERDYVHNEQFF
TRBV27	TRBD1	TRBJ2-6	few	TGTGCCAGCAGTTGGGGACAGTCTATCTCTGGGGCCAACGTCCTGACTTTC	CASSWGQSISGANVLTF
TRBV3-1/TRBV3-2	TRBD1	TRBJ2-1	-	TGTGCCAGCAGCCAAGGACAGGGGGCGGGAGACAATGAGCAGTTCTTC	CASSQGQGAGDNEQFF
TRBV19	-	TRBJ2-1	-	TGTGCCAGTAGTATCTCATTGGGGAGTGAGCAGTTCTTC	CASSISLGSEQFF
TRBV6-2/TRBV6-3	TRBD1	TRBJ1-5	-	TGTGCCAGCCGCCCCAGGGGGTCTAGCAATCAGCCCCAGCATTTT	CASRPRGSSNQPQHF
TRBV5-5	TRBD1	TRBJ1-4	few	TGTGCCAACTCTCCCCGACAGGGAAAGGATGAAAAACTGTTTTTT	CANSPRQGKDEKLFF
TRBV7-2	-	TRBJ1-2	-	TGTGCCAGCAGCTTAGCTAAAGGGGACTATGGCTACACCTTC	CASSLAKGDYGYTF
TRBV3-1/TRBV3-2	TRBD2	TRBJ2-3	-	TGTGCCAGCAGCCAGGGGTTAGCGGGGATCACAGATACGCAGTATTTT	CASSQGLAGITDTQYF
TRBV28	-	TRBJ1-5	-	TGTGCCAGCAGTCCGGCCGCAGGAACAGGGAAGAGTCAGCCCCAGCATTTT	CASSPAAGTGKSQPQHF
TRBV4-2	-	TRBJ1-4	-	TGTGCCAGCAGTCACGGGTATGAAAAACTGTTTTTT	CASSHGYEKLFF
TRBV9	-	TRBJ2-1	-	TGTGCCAGCAGCGTAGGAAGGTCAGGGCAGTTCTTC	CASSVGRSGQFF
TRBV24-1	TRBD1	TRBJ2-3	-	TGTGCCACCAGTAGACAGGGGACAGATACGCAGTATTTT	CATSRQGTDTQYF
TRBV20-1	-	TRBJ1-2	-	TGCAGCTCTTGGGCCCTTTATGGCTACACCTTC	CSSWALYGYTF
TRBV24-1	TRBD2	TRBJ2-3	-	TGTGCCACCAGTGACTCCCTAGCGGGAGGGGGTCTGTATACGCAGTATTTT	CATSDSLAGGGLYTQYF
TRBV2	-	TRBJ1-1	-	TGTGCCAGCAGTCCTGGACGGGGGAACACTGAAGCTTTCTTT	CASSPGRGNTEAFF
TRBV6-5	TRBD2	TRBJ2-1	-	TGTGCCAGCAGGCTAAGCGGGAGAAGAGACAATGAGCAGTTCTTC	CASRLSGRRDNEQFF
TRBV28	TRBD2	TRBJ2-7	-	TGTGCCACGTTTAGCGGGAGCAGCTACGAGCAGTACTTC	CATFSGSSYEQYF
TRBV10-3	-	TRBJ2-3	-	TGTGCCATCAGACGCCAAGAGAACACAGATACGCAGTATTTT	CAIRRQENTDTQYF
TRBV4-3	TRBD1	TRBJ2-4	-	TGCGCCAGCAGCCAGGGACAGGGATTTGACATTCAGTACTTC	CASSQGQGFDIQYF
TRBV6-2/TRBV6-3	TRBD2	TRBJ2-3	-	TGTGCCAGCAGTGACCTCGGGAGGCGGGATACGCAGTATTTT	CASSDLGRRDTQYF
TRBV6-5	-	TRBJ1-6	-	TGTGCCAGCAGTACAAGGCGGCCTAATTCACCCCTCCACTTT	CASSTRRPNSPLHF
TRBV30	TRBD2	TRBJ2-3	-	TGTGCCTGGATGGCCGGGGGGTTGATAGTTGGGGATACGCAGTATTTT	CAWMAGGLIVGDTQYF
TRBV15	TRBD1	TRBJ1-5	-	TGTGCCACCAGCAAAGACAGGGTGTATCAGGCCCAGCATTTT	CATSKDRVYQAQHF
TRBV6-5	-	TRBJ1-4	few	TGTGCCAGCAGTTACGCCCTCATGGGGGGTGAAAAACTGTTTTTT	CASSYALMGGEKLFF
TRBV27	-	TRBJ1-1	few	TGTGCCAGCAGTCCCGCCGGGGGACACACTGAAGCTTTCTTT	CASSPAGGHTEAFF
TRBV4-2	TRBD2	TRBJ2-1	once	TGTGCCAGCAGCAAGAGACTAGCGGGATCCTACAATGAGCAGTTCTTC	CASSKRLAGSYNEQFF
TRBV21-1	-	TRBJ1-1	-	TGTGCCAGCAGCTTTCCCCGGACAGGGCGTATAATTGGAAACACTGAAGCTTTCTTT	CASSFPRTGRIIGNTEAFF
TRBV12-5	-	TRBJ2-1	-	TGTGCTAGTGGTTTGGTAGACTTCAATGAGCAGTTCTTC	CASGLVDFNEQFF
TRBV7-2	-	TRBJ1-2	-	TGTGCCAGCAGCTTAGAGGAGGGGTACTATGGCTACACCTTC	CASSLEEGYYGYTF
TRBV28	-	TRBJ1-2	once	TGTGCCAGCAGTTTATTAAGTTGGGGCGAGAGAGTGGGGGGCTACACCTTC	CASSLLSWGERVGGYTF
TRBV6-5	-	TRBJ2-7	-	TGTGCCAGCAGTCGCAATTTAGAAGTACGGGAGCAGTACTTC	CASSRNLEVREQYF